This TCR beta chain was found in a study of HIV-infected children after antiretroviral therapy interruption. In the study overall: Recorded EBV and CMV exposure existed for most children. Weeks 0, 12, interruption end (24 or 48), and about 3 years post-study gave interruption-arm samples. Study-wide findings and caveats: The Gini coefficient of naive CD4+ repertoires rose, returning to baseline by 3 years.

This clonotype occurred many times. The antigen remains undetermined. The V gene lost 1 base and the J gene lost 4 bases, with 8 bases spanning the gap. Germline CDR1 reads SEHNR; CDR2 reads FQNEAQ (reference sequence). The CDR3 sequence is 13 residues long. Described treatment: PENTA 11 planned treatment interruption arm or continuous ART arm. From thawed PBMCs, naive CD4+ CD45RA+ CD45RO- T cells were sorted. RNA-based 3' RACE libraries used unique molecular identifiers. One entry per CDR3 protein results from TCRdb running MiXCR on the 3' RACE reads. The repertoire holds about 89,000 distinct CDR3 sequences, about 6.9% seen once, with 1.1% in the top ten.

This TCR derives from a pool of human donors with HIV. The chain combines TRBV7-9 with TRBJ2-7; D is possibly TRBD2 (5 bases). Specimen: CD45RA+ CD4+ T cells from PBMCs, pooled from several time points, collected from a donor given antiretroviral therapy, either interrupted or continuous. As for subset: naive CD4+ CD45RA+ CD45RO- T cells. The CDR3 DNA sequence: TGTGCCAGCAGCTTAGTGACGGGGTACGAGCAGTACTTC. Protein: CASSLVTGYEQYF.